This TCR beta chain was sequenced in a study of T cell clonality in common variable immunodeficiency. The study, taken as a whole, reports: Common variable immunodeficiency TCR beta sequences reportedly had fewer deletions and N-nucleotide insertions.

Produced via immunoSEQ multiplex PCR; TCRdb's table is partial and in-frame only. Recorded here are more than 35,000 clones, with no singletons, and the ten leading clones hold 6%. This clone was counted at least ten times. The antigen is not known. The origin of this receptor is a human donor with common variable immunodeficiency. Sequenced input: peripheral blood mononuclear cells.

The CDR3 loop is CASSLTGQSDYEQYF. The covered CDR3 bases are TGTGCCAGCAGCTTGACCGGACAGTCGGACTACGAG. The chain joins TRBV5-4 to TRBJ2-7, with TRBD1 as a possible D gene (6 bases). The CDR3 end falls 3 residues outside the read, so it is completed with the germline J gene. V dropped 1 base and J dropped 3 bases, with 14 bases sitting between them. The CDR3 totals 15 residues. Germline loops: CDR1 SGHNT, CDR2 YYREEE (reference sequence).